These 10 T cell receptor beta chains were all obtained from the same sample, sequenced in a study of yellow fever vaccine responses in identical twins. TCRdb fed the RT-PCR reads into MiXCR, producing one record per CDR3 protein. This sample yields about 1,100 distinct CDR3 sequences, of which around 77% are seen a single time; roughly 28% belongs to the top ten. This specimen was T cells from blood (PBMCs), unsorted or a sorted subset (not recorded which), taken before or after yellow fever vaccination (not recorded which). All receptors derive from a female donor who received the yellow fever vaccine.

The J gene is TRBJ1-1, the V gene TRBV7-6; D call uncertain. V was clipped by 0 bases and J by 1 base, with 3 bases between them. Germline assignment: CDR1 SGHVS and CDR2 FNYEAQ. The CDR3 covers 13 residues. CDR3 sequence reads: CASSLAQNTEAFF. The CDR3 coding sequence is TGTGCCAGCAGCTTAGCGCAGAACACTGAAGCTTTCTTT.

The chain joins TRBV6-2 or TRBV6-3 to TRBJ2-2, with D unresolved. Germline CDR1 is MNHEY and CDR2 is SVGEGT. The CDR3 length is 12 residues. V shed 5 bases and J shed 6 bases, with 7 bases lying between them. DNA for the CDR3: TGTGCCAGCAGTCCACACGCCGGGGAGCTGTTTTTT. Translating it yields CASSPHAGELFF.

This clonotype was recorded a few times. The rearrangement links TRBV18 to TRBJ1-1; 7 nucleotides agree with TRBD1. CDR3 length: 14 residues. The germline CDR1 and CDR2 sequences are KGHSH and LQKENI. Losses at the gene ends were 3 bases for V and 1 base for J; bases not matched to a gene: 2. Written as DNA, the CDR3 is TGTGCCAGCTCACCGCGGACAGGGAACACTGAAGCTTTCTTT. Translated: CASSPRTGNTEAFF.

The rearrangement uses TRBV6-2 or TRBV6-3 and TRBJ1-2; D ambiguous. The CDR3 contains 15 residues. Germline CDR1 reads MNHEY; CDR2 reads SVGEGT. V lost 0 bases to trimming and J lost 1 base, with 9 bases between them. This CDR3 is CASSYSNLINYGYTF. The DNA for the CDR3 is TGTGCCAGCAGTTACTCGAATCTGATTAACTATGGCTACACCTTC.

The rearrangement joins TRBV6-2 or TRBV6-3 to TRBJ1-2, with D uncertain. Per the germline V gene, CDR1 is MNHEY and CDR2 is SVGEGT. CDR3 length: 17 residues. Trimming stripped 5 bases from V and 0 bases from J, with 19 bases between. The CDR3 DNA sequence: TGTGCCAGCAGTAACCGTCCTAGACCGCCAGCTAACTATGGCTACACCTTC. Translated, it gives CASSNRPRPPANYGYTF.

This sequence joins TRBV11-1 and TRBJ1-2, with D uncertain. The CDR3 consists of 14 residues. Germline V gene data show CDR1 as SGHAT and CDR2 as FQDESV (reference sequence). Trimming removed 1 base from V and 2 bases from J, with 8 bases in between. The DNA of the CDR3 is TGTGCCAGCAGCTTAGGTTTGGGAAACTATGGCTACACCTTC. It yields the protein CASSLGLGNYGYTF. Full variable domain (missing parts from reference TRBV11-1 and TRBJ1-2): EAEVAQSPRYKITEKSQAVAFWCDPISGHATLYWYRQILGQGPELLVQFQDESVVDDSQLPKDRFSAERLKGVDSTLKIQPAELGDSAMYLCASSLGLGNYGYTFGSGTRLTVV.

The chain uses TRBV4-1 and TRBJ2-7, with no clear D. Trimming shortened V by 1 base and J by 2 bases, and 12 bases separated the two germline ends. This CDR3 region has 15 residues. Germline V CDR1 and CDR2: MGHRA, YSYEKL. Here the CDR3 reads CASSQAEGPTYEQYF. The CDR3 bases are TGCGCCAGCAGCCAAGCGGAAGGACCGACCTACGAGCAGTACTTC.

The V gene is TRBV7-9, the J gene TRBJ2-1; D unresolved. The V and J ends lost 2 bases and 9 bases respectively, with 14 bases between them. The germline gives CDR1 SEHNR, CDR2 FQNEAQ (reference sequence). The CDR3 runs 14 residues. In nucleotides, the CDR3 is TGTGCCAGCAGCTTACCCGGCACGGGTATTGAGCAGTTCTTC. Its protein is CASSLPGTGIEQFF.

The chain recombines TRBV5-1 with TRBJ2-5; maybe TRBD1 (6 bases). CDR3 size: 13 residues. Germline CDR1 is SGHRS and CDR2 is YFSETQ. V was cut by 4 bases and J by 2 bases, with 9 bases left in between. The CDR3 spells CASSRTVQETQYF. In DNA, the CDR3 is TGCGCCAGCAGCCGGACAGTACAAGAGACCCAGTACTTC.

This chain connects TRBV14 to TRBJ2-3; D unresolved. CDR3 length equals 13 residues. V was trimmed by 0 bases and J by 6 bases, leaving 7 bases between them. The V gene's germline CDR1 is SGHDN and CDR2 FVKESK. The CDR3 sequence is CASSQDLPDTQYF. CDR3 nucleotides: TGTGCCAGCAGCCAAGATTTGCCCGATACGCAGTATTTT.